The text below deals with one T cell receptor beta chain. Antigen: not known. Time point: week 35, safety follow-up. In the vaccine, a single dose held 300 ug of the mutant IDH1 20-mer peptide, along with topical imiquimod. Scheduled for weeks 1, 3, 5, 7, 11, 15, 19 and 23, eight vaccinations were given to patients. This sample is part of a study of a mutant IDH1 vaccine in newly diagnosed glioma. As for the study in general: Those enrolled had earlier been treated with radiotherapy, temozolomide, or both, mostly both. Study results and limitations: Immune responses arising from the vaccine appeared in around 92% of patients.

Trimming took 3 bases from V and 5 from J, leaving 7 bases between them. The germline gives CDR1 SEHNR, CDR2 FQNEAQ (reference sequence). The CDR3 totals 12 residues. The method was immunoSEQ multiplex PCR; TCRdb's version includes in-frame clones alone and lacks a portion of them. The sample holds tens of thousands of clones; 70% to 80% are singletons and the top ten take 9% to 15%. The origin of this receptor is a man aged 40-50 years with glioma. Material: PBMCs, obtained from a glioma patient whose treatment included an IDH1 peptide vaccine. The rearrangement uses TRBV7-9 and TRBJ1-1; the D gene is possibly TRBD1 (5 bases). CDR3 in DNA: TGTGCCAGCAGCTTGGGGGAAACTGAAGCTTTCTTT. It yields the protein CASSLGETEAFF. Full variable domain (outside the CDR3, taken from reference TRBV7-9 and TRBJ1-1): DTGVSQNPRHKITKRGQNVTFRCDPISEHNRLYWYRQTLGQGPEFLTYFQNEAQLEKSRLLSDRFSAERPKGSFSTLEIQRTEQGDSAMYLCASSLGETEAFFGQGTRLTVV.